This T cell receptor (beta chain) was profiled in a study of blood T cell repertoires in COVID-19. The data were produced by immunoSEQ multiplex PCR, yet TCRdb's version contains in-frame clones alone and is incomplete. The data show some 400,000 clones, approximately 90% seen once. The V end lost 10 bases, the J end lost 4 bases, and 17 bases lay between the germline ends. Germline lookup yields CDR1 LNHNV and CDR2 YYDKDF (reference sequence). The CDR3 spans 13 residues. The source material was PBMCs or T cells enriched from blood (not recorded which). The sequence was obtained from a man between 25 and 39 years old who had recovered from COVID-19. The chain has TRBV15 and TRBJ2-7; maybe TRBD2 (6 bases). The CDR3 sequence: CAISSSGSYEQYF. In DNA, the CDR3 is TGTGCCATTAGTTCCAGCGGGTCTTACGAGCAGTACTTC.